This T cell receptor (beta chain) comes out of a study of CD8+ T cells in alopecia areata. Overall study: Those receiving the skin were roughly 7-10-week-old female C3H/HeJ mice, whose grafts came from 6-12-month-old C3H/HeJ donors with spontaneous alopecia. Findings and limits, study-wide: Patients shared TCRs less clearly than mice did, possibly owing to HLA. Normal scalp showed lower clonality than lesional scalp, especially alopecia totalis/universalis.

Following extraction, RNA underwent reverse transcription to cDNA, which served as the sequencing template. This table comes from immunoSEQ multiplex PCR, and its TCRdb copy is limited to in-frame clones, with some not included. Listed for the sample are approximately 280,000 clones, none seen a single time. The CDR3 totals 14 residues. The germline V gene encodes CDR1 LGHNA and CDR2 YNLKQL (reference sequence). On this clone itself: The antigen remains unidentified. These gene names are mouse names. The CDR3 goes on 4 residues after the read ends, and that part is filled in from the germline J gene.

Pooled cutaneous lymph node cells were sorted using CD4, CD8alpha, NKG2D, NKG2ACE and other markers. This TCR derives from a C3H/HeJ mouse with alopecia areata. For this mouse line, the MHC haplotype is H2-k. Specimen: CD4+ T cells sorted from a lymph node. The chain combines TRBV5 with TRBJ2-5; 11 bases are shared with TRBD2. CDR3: CASSRTGGNDTQYF. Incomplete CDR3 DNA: TGTGCCAGCAGCCGGACTGGGGGGAATGAC.